In this sample, the clone carrying this TCR beta chain turned up a few times. In TCRdb, the reads were re-called with MiXCR into one record per CDR3 protein. The sample includes some 700,000 distinct CDR3 sequences, 35% to 45% of them seen just once. This specimen comes from a study of T cell repertoires in cytomegalovirus infection. For the study at large: Indicated by public TCR beta signatures were CMV infection and matching HLA type.

Sequences were obtained from PBMCs. The TCR comes from a human donor in good health (CMV status not recorded). Some clones in this sample may be carry-over from other donors' samples.

This CDR3 reads CSARGFSTGGGSSSYNEQFF. CDR3 nucleotides: TGCAGTGCTAGAGGCTTTTCGACAGGGGGTGGGTCGAGCTCCTACAATGAGCAGTTCTTC. This chain connects TRBV20-1 to TRBJ2-1; TRBD1 aligns across 9 bases. V lost 1 base to trimming and J lost 0 bases; unmatched junction nucleotides: 16. The CDR3 spans 20 residues. Germline CDR1 and CDR2: DFQATT and SNEGSKA (reference sequence).